The TCR beta chain under discussion was sequenced for a study of shared clonotypes between healthy human individuals. Assay: immunoSEQ multiplex PCR; the TCRdb copy retains only in-frame clones and omits some. The sample yields roughly 1.5 million clones, under 99% seen once. Germline V gene lookup returns CDR1 SGHDN and CDR2 FVKESK. The CDR3 length is 16 residues. V lost 4 bases to trimming and J lost 2 bases, with 18 bases between them. The sample was naive CD4+ T cells sorted from blood. Subset in this sample: CD45RA+ positively selected. This clonotype originated in a man younger than 45 in good health. The chain couples TRBV14 to TRBJ2-7; no reliable D call. CDR3 DNA sequence: TGTGCCAGCAGCCGGTACTCTCGACACTCCCCCTACGAGCAGTACTTC. Its translation is CASSRYSRHSPYEQYF.